Presented here are 2 T cell receptor beta chains from one specimen sequenced in a study of blood T cell repertoires in COVID-19. This table comes from immunoSEQ multiplex PCR, and its TCRdb copy is limited to in-frame clones, with some not included. The table has about 70,000 clones, 85% to 90% seen once. Sequencing used peripheral blood. These receptors were collected from a man in his fifties with active COVID-19.

The chain uses TRBV15 and TRBJ1-1, with TRBD1 as a possible D gene (5 bases). The CDR3 runs 15 residues. The germline V gene has CDR1 LNHNV and CDR2 YYDKDF (reference sequence). Trimming removed 0 bases at V and 1 base at J, with 9 bases between. CDR3: CATSREVQANTEAFF. In DNA form, the CDR3 reads TGTGCCACCAGCAGAGAAGTACAGGCGAACACTGAAGCTTTCTTT.

V gene TRBV6-5 combines with J gene TRBJ2-7; the match to TRBD1 covers 10 bases. The length of the CDR3 is 14 residues. V shed 4 bases, J shed 6 bases, and the junction held 6 bases outside the gene matches. The germline gives CDR1 MNHEY, CDR2 SVGAGI. CDR3 in amino acids: CASSSGQGFVEQYF. The DNA of the CDR3 is TGTGCCAGCAGTTCGGGACAGGGGTTCGTCGAGCAGTACTTC.